Listed below are T cell receptor beta chains from one sample, sequenced in a study of T cell repertoires in cytomegalovirus infection. These receptors have no known antigen. TCRdb re-called the reads through MiXCR, storing one row per CDR3 protein. The sample records about a million distinct CDR3 sequences, approximately 31% being singletons. The sequencing here drew on cultured CD8+ T cells from PBMCs, taken from culture after CMV antigen stimulation. The receptors were sampled from a human donor in good health (CMV status not recorded). Some clones in this sample may be carry-over from other donors' samples. The CDR3 runs from the conserved cysteine through the conserved F or W. The D gene is left open where the match is weak. The listing skips clone size in some rows; elsewhere it reads once, few, many or a size class.

>TRBJ1-2|.|.|TRBV12-3/TRBV12-4
CASSWLDSVNYGYTF
TGTGCCAGCAGTTGGCTGGACAGCGTCAACTATGGCTACACCTTC
>TRBJ2-1|few|.|TRBV6-5
CASSYGGAEQFF
TGTGCCAGCAGTTATGGGGGCGCTGAGCAGTTCTTC
>TRBJ2-2|.|.|TRBV6-6
CAIRGGGRFAGELFF
TGTGCCATCCGAGGGGGGGGCCGTTTTGCCGGGGAGCTGTTTTTT
>TRBJ2-3|.|TRBD2|TRBV7-9
CASSTPSGGAPDTQYF
TGTGCCAGCAGCACCCCTAGCGGGGGGGCCCCAGATACGCAGTATTTT
>TRBJ1-1|few|TRBD1|TRBV2
CASKGGDRGVTEAFF
TGTGCCAGCAAAGGGGGGGACAGGGGAGTCACTGAAGCTTTCTTT
>TRBJ2-1|.|.|TRBV27
CASRSSDGGEYNEQFF
TGTGCCAGCAGAAGCTCCGACGGCGGGGAATACAATGAGCAGTTCTTC
>TRBJ1-6|.|.|TRBV7-6
CASSQNGSPLHF
TGTGCCAGCAGTCAAAATGGGTCACCCCTCCACTTT
>TRBJ1-1|.|TRBD1|TRBV10-2
CASSESGRQGEAFF
TGCGCCAGCAGTGAGTCGGGGAGACAGGGTGAAGCTTTCTTT
>TRBJ2-5|.|.|TRBV7-6
CATTADQETQYF
TGTGCCACCACGGCGGATCAAGAGACCCAGTACTTC
>TRBJ2-3|.|.|TRBV6-2/TRBV6-3
CASSYEWGSTDTQYF
TGTGCCAGCAGTTACGAATGGGGGAGTACAGATACGCAGTATTTT
>TRBJ2-2|many|TRBD2|TRBV6-1
CASSWTSENTGELFF
TGTGCCAGCAGCTGGACTAGCGAGAACACCGGGGAGCTGTTTTTT
>TRBJ1-2|.|TRBD1|TRBV9
CASSITGTGENYGYTF
TGTGCCAGCAGCATTACCGGGACAGGGGAAAACTATGGCTACACCTTC
>TRBJ2-4|.|.|TRBV4-1
CASSQAYPVAKNIQYF
TGCGCCAGCAGCCAAGCCTATCCGGTAGCCAAAAACATTCAGTACTTC
>TRBJ2-1|few|.|TRBV7-2
CASSLEVLEPQFF
TGTGCCAGCAGCTTAGAGGTCCTAGAACCGCAGTTCTTC
>TRBJ2-2|many|.|TRBV5-4
CASSSRSLSRTGELFF
TGTGCCAGCAGTTCTCGGTCGCTTTCTCGCACCGGGGAGCTGTTTTTT
>TRBJ2-3|many|.|TRBV7-9
CASSSLISRTDTQYF
TGTGCCAGCAGCTCTCTAATCTCTAGGACAGATACGCAGTATTTT
>TRBJ2-7|.|.|TRBV15
CATSRDEKGFISYEQYF
TGTGCCACCAGCAGAGACGAGAAGGGTTTTATCTCCTACGAGCAGTACTTC
>TRBJ2-2|few|.|TRBV6-2/TRBV6-3
CASGLFPGELFF
TGTGCCAGCGGCCTTTTTCCCGGGGAGCTGTTTTTT
>TRBJ2-7|once|TRBD1|TRBV7-6
CASRYDRGTPYEQYF
TGTGCCAGCAGGTACGACAGGGGGACTCCCTACGAGCAGTACTTC
>TRBJ1-6|few|.|TRBV19
CASTANYFNSPLHF
TGTGCCAGTACAGCGAACTACTTTAATTCACCCCTCCACTTT
>TRBJ2-2|few|.|TRBV19
CASRDIGNTGELFF
TGTGCCAGTAGGGACATTGGTAACACCGGGGAGCTGTTTTTT
>TRBJ1-6|many|.|TRBV7-9
CASSYEASYNSPLHF
TGTGCCAGCAGCTACGAGGCCTCCTATAATTCACCCCTCCACTTT
>TRBJ2-3|.|.|TRBV10-2
CASSESRSTDTQYF
TGCGCCAGCAGTGAGTCGAGGAGCACAGATACGCAGTATTTT
>TRBJ2-3|few|TRBD1|TRBV2
CASSEGTGASTDTQYF
TGTGCCAGCAGCGAGGGGACAGGGGCGAGCACAGATACGCAGTATTTT
>TRBJ2-1|.|TRBD1|TRBV19
CASSRGQVSSYNEQFF
TGTGCCAGTAGTAGGGGACAGGTAAGCTCCTACAATGAGCAGTTCTTC
>TRBJ2-7|many|.|TRBV7-2
CASSPQPGPTYEQYF
TGTGCCAGCAGCCCGCAACCCGGCCCTACCTACGAGCAGTACTTC
>TRBJ2-5|many|.|TRBV7-6
CASSLSPGLETQYF
TGTGCCAGCAGCTTAAGTCCAGGGCTGGAGACCCAGTACTTC
>TRBJ2-2|.|TRBD1|TRBV19
CACKQARGREGRTGELFF
TGTGCCTGTAAGCAAGCCAGGGGGCGAGAGGGCCGAACCGGGGAGCTGTTTTTT
>TRBJ1-2|.|.|TRBV27
CASNGKGVNYGYTF
TGTGCCAGCAACGGGAAGGGGGTTAACTATGGCTACACCTTC
>TRBJ2-4|once|TRBD2|TRBV15
CATSEDRGGKNIQYF
TGTGCCACCAGCGAGGATCGGGGGGGGAAAAACATTCAGTACTTC
>TRBJ1-2|.|.|TRBV6-8
CASSYEAEGDGYTF
TGTGCCAGCAGTTACGAGGCCGAAGGTGATGGCTACACCTTC
>TRBJ1-2|.|.|TRBV27
CASSVNRAPVTGYTF
TGTGCCAGCAGCGTAAACAGGGCCCCGGTTACCGGCTACACCTTC
>TRBJ1-4|few|.|TRBV2
CASSERSGLRFNEKLFF
TGTGCCAGCAGTGAACGGTCAGGGCTTAGATTTAATGAAAAACTGTTTTTT
>TRBJ2-7|.|.|TRBV12-3/TRBV12-4
CASRSGTTPWNYEQYF
TGTGCCAGCAGGAGCGGGACAACCCCCTGGAACTACGAGCAGTACTTC
>TRBJ1-1|few|.|TRBV7-2
CASLEQIEAFF
TGTGCCAGTCTAGAACAGATTGAAGCTTTCTTT
>TRBJ2-5|.|.|TRBV7-1
CANIPGGARETQYF
TGTGCCAACATCCCTGGGGGGGCCCGTGAGACCCAGTACTTC
>TRBJ1-1|few|.|TRBV27
CATQQRSEAFF
TGTGCCACTCAACAAAGATCAGAAGCTTTCTTT
>TRBJ2-7|few|TRBD1|TRBV10-2
CASLPTGQESYEQYF
TGCGCCAGCCTTCCGACGGGACAGGAGAGCTACGAGCAGTACTTC
>TRBJ1-2|.|.|TRBV12-3/TRBV12-4
CASTQGSRFYGYTF
TGTGCCAGCACCCAGGGCAGCCGGTTCTATGGCTACACCTTC
>TRBJ1-2|.|.|TRBV29-1
CSVEDLKGAGYTF
TGCAGCGTTGAAGATCTTAAAGGGGCCGGCTACACCTTC
>TRBJ2-1|few|TRBD1|TRBV27
CASFGGTGGISEQFF
TGTGCCAGCTTCGGTGGGACAGGGGGGATTTCGGAGCAGTTCTTC
>TRBJ2-2|few|TRBD2|TRBV12-3/TRBV12-4
CASSLFPLAGANTGELFF
TGTGCCAGCAGCCTATTCCCGCTAGCGGGGGCGAACACCGGGGAGCTGTTTTTT